This TCR beta chain is from a study of T cells after yellow fever vaccination. Whole-study findings and limits: Abundant clonotypes from the bulk population could have been carried over as contaminants into FACS-sorted repertoires. On re-exposure, the response was weaker but peaked faster, at day 5 versus 15.

This clonotype was counted at least ten times. Its antigen is as yet unknown. TCRdb reanalysed the 5' RACE reads using MiXCR and keeps one entry per CDR3 protein. The sample shows a few hundred thousand distinct CDR3 sequences, approximately 3.2% of them seen only once. The CDR3 runs to 13 residues. Germline V gene lookup returns CDR1 SGHAT and CDR2 FQNNGV. V was cut by 1 base and J by 6 bases, with 8 bases left in between. The chain is built from TRBV11-2 and TRBJ2-3; D possibly corresponds to TRBD2 (6 bases). The material was CD4+ T cells sorted from PBMCs, obtained 10 days after the yellow fever booster vaccination. The sequence came from a man between 18 and 29 years old who received the YFV17D yellow fever vaccine. CDR3 sequence (DNA): TGTGCCAGCAGCTTAGTTCGGGGGGATACGCAGTATTTT. Its translation is CASSLVRGDTQYF.